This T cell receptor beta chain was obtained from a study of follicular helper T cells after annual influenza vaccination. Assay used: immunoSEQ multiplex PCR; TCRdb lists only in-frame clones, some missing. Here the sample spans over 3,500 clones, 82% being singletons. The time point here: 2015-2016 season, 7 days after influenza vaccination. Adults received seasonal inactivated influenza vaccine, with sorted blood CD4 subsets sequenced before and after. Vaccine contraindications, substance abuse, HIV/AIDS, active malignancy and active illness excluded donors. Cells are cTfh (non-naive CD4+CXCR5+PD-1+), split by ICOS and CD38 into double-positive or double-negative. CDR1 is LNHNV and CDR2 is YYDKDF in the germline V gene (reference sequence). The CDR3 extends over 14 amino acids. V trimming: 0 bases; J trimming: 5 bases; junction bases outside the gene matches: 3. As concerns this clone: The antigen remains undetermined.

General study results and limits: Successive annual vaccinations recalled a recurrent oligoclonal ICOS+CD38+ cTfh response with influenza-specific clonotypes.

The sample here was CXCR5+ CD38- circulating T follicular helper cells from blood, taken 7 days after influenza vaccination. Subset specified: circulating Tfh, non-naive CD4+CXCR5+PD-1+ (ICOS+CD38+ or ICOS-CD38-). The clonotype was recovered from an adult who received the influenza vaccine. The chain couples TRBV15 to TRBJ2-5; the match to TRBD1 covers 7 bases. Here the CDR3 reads CATSRDRGHETQYF. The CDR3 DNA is TGTGCCACCAGCAGAGATAGGGGGCATGAGACCCAGTACTTC.